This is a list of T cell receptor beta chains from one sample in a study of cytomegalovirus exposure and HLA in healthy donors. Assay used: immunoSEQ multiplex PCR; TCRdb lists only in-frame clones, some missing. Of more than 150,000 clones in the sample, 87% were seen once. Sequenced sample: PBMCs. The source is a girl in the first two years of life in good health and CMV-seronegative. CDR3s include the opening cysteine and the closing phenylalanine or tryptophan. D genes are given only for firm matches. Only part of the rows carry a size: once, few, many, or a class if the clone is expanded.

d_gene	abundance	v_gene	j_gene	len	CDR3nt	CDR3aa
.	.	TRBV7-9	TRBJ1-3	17	TGTGCCAGCAGCCCGCGGACAGCGCCGAGGGGCCGAAACACCATATATTTT	CASSPRTAPRGRNTIYF
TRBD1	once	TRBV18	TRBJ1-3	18	TGTGCCAGCTCACCACGCGGGACAGGGTTCGGTGCTGGAAACACCATATATTTT	CASSPRGTGFGAGNTIYF
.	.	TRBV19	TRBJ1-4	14	TGTGCCAGTGGACAGACCCCCGCTAATGAAAAACTGTTTTTT	CASGQTPANEKLFF
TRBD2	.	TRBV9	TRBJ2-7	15	TGTGCCAGCAGCGTGGCGGGAGGGAGCTCCTACGAGCAGTACTTC	CASSVAGGSSYEQYF
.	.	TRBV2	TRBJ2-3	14	TGTGCCAGCATAGAAGTCGGGAACACAGATACGCAGTATTTT	CASIEVGNTDTQYF
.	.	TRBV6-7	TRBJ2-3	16	TGTGCCAGCAGTTACTCGTATTACAGGAGCACAGATACGCAGTATTTT	CASSYSYYRSTDTQYF
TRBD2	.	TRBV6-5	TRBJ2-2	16	TGTGCCAGCAGTTATTGGAGCGGGGGGGCAGCCGGGGAGCTGTTTTTT	CASSYWSGGAAGELFF
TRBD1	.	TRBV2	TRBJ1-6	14	TGTGCCAGCAGGGGACAGGGCCTTAATTCACCCCTCCACTTT	CASRGQGLNSPLHF
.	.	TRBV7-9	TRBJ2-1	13	TGTGCCAGCAGCGCCGACGGACAGCATGAGCAGTTCTTC	CASSADGQHEQFF
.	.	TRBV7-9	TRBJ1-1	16	TGTGCCAGCAGCCAAACTTTGACAGGCGGGCACACTGAAGCTTTCTTT	CASSQTLTGGHTEAFF
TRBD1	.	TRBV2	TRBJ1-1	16	TGTGCCAGCAGTGATAACAGGGGAGCTAGGGACACTGAAGCTTTCTTT	CASSDNRGARDTEAFF
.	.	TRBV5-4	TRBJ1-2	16	TGTGCCAGCAGCTTGGCCCGGGACACCGTCCGGCATGGCTACACCTTC	CASSLARDTVRHGYTF
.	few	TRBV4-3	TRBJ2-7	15	TGCGCCAGCAGCCAAGATGTCTGGGCCACCTACGAGCAGTACTTC	CASSQDVWATYEQYF
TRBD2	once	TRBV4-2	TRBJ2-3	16	TGTGCCGGCAGCCAGCCCGGGACTAGCGGGAGGGATACGCAGTATTTT	CAGSQPGTSGRDTQYF
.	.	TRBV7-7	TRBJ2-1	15	TGTGCCAGCAGCTTAGCGGAGTCCCCCTACAATGAGCAGTTCTTC	CASSLAESPYNEQFF
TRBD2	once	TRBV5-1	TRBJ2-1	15	TGCGCCAGCAGCTTGGGGGTAGCGGGAGGGCATGAGCAGTTCTTC	CASSLGVAGGHEQFF
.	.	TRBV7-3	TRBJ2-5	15	TGTGCCAGCAGCTTAAGGCGAGAAGCGGGAGAGACCCAGTACTTC	CASSLRREAGETQYF
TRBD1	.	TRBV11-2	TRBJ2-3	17	TGTGCCAGCAGCTGGGTACAGGGGGTTACCCGCACAGATACGCAGTATTTT	CASSWVQGVTRTDTQYF
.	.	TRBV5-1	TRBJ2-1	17	TGCGCCAGCAGCTTGGCTAAGGGTGGGGCAGTATCCAATGAGCAGTTCTTC	CASSLAKGGAVSNEQFF
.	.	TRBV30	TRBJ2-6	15	TGTGCCTGGAACTTTTGGGGGGATGGGGCCAACGTCCTGACTTTC	CAWNFWGDGANVLTF
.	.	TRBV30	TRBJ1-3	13	TGTGCCTGGAACGGGATCTCTGGAAACACCATATATTTT	CAWNGISGNTIYF
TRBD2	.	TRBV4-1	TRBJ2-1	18	TGCGCCAGCAGCCAAGATATTAGGCTCCTAGCGGGGGCCAATGAGCAGTTCTTC	CASSQDIRLLAGANEQFF
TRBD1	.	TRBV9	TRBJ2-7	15	TGTGCCAGCAGCCCCACTGGACAGGGTGCGTACGAGCAGTACTTC	CASSPTGQGAYEQYF
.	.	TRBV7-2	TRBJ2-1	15	TGTGCCAGCAGCTTAACTAGCATAGCCTACAATGAGCAGTTCTTC	CASSLTSIAYNEQFF
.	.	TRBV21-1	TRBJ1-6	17	TGTGCCAGCAGCAAAGAGGAAGGGGGTAGTAAGAATTCACCCCTCCACTTT	CASSKEEGGSKNSPLHF
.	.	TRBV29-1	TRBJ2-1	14	TGCAGCGTTGGGAGACTCCTGTTCTACAATGAGCAGTTCTTC	CSVGRLLFYNEQFF
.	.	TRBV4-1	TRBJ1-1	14	TGCGCCAGCAGCCAGGCTAGGGGGAACACTGAAGCTTTCTTT	CASSQARGNTEAFF
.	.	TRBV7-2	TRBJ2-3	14	TGTGCCAGCAGCCTCGACAGGTACACAGATACGCAGTATTTT	CASSLDRYTDTQYF
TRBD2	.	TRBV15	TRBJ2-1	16	TGTGCCACCAGCATGTCGGTCGGTAGCGGGAGGTATGAGCAGTTCTTC	CATSMSVGSGRYEQFF
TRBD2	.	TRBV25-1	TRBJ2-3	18	TGTGCCAGCAAAGGACTAGCGGGGGGGTCCCCGCGCAGAGATACGCAGTATTTT	CASKGLAGGSPRRDTQYF
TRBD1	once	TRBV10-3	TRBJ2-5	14	TGTGCCATCAGTGACAGGGGGATCCAAGAGACCCAGTACTTC	CAISDRGIQETQYF
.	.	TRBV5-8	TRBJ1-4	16	TGTGCCAGCAGCAAGCCTTACAGTGCAACTAATGAAAAACTGTTTTTT	CASSKPYSATNEKLFF
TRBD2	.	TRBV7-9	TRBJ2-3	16	TGTGCCAGCAGCTCACTAGCGGGGGGGTTCACAGATACGCAGTATTTT	CASSSLAGGFTDTQYF
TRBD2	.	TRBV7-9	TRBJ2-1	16	TGTGCCAGCAGCTTAGGACTAGCCGCCCTCTGGGATGAGCAGTTCTTC	CASSLGLAALWDEQFF
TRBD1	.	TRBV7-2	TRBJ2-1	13	TGTGCCAGCAGCCCTAGACAGGGAATAGAGCAGTTCTTC	CASSPRQGIEQFF
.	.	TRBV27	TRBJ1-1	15	TGTGCCAGCAGTTTATCGTGGGGCGCGAACACTGAAGCTTTCTTT	CASSLSWGANTEAFF
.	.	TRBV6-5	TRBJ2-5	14	TGTGCCAGCAGTTACAGCAGCCGGGGTGAGACCCAGTACTTC	CASSYSSRGETQYF
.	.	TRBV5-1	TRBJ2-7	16	TGCGCCAGCAGCTTGGGCACGGGGAGACTAGGCTACGAACAGTACTTC	CASSLGTGRLGYEQYF
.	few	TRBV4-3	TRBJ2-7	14	TGCGCCAGCAGCCAAGAACCTAGCGACTACGAGCAGTACTTC	CASSQEPSDYEQYF
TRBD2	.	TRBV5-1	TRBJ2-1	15	TGCGCCAGCAGCTCCGTGGGGGGGGATTACAATGAGCAGTTCTTC	CASSSVGGDYNEQFF
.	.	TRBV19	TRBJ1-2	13	TGTGCCAGTAGTGGGCAGTCTAACTATGGCTACACCTTC	CASSGQSNYGYTF
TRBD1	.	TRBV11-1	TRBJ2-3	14	TGTGCCAGCAACCGGGACAGGGGCACAGATACGCAGTATTTT	CASNRDRGTDTQYF
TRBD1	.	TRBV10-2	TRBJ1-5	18	TGCGCCAGCAGTGAGCCGGGACAGGGCGCATATAGCAATCAGCCCCAGCATTTT	CASSEPGQGAYSNQPQHF
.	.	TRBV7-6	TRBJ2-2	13	TGTGCCAGCAGCTCCGAAGCCGACGGGGAGCTGTTTTTT	CASSSEADGELFF
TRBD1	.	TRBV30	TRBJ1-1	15	TGTGCCTGGACGACGACAGGGGGAATGAACACTGAAGCTTTCTTT	CAWTTTGGMNTEAFF
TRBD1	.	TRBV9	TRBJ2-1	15	TGTGCCAGCAGCGTGAGTCCGGACAGGGGGAATGAGCAGTTCTTC	CASSVSPDRGNEQFF
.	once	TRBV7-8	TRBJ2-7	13	TGTGCCAGCAGCCGGGACTGGTCCTACGAGCAGTACTTC	CASSRDWSYEQYF
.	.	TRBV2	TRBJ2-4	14	TGTGCCAGCAGTGAAAAGGGACATTATGCTTATCAGTACTTC	CASSEKGHYAYQYF
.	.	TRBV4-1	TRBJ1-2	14	TGCGCCAGCAGCCCGGTGGGGGGGGCGATTGGAAACACCTTC	CASSPVGGAIGNTF
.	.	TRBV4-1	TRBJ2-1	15	TGCGCCAGCAGCCAAAAGACTAGGATATACAATGAGCAGTTCTTC	CASSQKTRIYNEQFF
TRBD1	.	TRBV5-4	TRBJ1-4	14	TGTGCCAGCAGCCACGACAGGGGGGGTGAAAAACTGTTTTTT	CASSHDRGGEKLFF
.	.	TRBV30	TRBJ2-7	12	TGTGCCTGGAGTTTAGACAGGTACGAGCAGTACTTC	CAWSLDRYEQYF
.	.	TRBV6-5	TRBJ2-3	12	TGTGCCAGCAGTGCGACAGAAGATACGCAGTATTTT	CASSATEDTQYF
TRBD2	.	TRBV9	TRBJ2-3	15	TGTGCCAGCAGCAAGACTAGCGGGGGGGGCGATACGCAGTATTTT	CASSKTSGGGDTQYF
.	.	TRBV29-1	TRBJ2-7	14	TGCAGCGTTGAGGGGCAGAGGCCCCTCTACGAGCAGTACTTC	CSVEGQRPLYEQYF
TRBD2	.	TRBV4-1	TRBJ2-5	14	TGCGCCAGCAGCCGGGGACTAGTTTTGGAGACCCAGTACTTC	CASSRGLVLETQYF